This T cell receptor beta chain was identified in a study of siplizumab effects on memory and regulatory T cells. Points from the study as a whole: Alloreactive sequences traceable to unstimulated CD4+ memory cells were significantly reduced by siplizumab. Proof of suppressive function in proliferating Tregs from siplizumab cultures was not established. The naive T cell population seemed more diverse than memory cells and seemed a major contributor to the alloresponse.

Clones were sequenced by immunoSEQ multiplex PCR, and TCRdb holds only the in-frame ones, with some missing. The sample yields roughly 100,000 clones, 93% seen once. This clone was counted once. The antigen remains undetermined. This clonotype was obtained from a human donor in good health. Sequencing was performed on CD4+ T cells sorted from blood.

The CDR3 region is CATSRRRLWAHNEQFF. CDR3 nucleotides: TGTGCCACCAGCAGAAGGCGGTTGTGGGCACACAATGAGCAGTTCTTC. J is TRBJ2-1 and V is TRBV15; D is undetermined. Trimming left V 2 bases short and J 5 bases short, with 16 bases between. Per germline, CDR1 LNHNV and CDR2 YYDKDF (reference sequence). This CDR3 contains 16 residues.